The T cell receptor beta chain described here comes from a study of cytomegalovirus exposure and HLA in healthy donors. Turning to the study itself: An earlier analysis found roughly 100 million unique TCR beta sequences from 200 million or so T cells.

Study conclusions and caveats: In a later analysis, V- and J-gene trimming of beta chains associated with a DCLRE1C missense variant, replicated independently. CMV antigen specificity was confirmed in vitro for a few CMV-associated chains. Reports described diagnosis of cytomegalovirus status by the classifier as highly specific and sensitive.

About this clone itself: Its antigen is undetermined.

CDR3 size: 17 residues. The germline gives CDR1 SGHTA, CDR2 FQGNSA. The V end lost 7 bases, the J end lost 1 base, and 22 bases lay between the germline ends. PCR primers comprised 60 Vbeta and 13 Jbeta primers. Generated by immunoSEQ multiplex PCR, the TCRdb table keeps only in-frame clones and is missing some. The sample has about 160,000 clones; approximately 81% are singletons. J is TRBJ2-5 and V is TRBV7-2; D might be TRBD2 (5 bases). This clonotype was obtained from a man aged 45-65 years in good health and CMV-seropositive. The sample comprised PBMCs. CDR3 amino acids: CASILAPPGRGQETQYF. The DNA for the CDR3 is TGTGCCAGCATCCTTGCCCCCCCGGGAAGAGGCCAAGAGACCCAGTACTTC.